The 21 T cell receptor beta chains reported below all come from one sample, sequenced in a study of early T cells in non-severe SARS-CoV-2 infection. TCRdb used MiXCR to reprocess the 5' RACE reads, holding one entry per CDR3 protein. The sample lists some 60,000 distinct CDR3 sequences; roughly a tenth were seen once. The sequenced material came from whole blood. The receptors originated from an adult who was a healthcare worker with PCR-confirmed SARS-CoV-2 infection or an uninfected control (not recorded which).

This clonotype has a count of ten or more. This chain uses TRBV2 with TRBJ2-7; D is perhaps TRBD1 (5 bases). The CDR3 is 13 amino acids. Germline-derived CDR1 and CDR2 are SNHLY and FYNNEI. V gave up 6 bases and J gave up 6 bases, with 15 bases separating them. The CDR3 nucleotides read TGTGCCAGCAGCCCCCAGGGCTCTTCCGAGCAGTACTTC. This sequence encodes CASSPQGSSEQYF.

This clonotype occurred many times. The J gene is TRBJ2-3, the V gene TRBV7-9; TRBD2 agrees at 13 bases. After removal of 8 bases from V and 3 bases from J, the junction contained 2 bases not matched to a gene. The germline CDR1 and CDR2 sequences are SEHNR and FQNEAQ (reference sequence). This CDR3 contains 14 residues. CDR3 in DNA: TGTGCCAGCGGACTAGCGGGAGCGACAGATACGCAGTATTTT. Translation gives CASGLAGATDTQYF.

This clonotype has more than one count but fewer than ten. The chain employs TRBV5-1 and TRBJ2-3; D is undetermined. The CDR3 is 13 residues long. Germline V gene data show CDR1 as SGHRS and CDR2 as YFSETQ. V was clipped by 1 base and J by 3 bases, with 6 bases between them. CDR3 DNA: TGCGCCAGCAGCTTGAGGGTAACAGATACGCAGTATTTT. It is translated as CASSLRVTDTQYF. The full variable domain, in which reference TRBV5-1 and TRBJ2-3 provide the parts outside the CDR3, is KAGVTQTPRYLIKTRGQQVTLSCSPISGHRSVSWYQQTPGQGLQFLFEYFSETQRNKGNFPGRFSGRQFSNSRSEMNVSTLELGDSALYLCASSLRVTDTQYFGPGTRLTVL.

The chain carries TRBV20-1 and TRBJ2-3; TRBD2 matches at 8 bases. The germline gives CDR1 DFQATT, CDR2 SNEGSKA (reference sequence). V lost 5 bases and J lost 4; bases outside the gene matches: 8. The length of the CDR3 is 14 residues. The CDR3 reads CSAPRTSYADTQYF. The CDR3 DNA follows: TGCAGTGCTCCCCGGACTAGCTATGCAGATACGCAGTATTTT.

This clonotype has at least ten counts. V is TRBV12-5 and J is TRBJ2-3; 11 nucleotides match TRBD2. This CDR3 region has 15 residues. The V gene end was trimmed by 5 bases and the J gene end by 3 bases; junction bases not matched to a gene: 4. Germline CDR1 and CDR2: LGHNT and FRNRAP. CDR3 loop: CASGQPSGRTDTQYF. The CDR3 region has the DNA TGTGCTAGTGGTCAACCTAGCGGGAGGACAGATACGCAGTATTTT.

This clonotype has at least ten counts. CDR3 nucleotide sequence: TGTGCCAGCAGTTCAGGGAAGGCCGGGGAGCTGTTTTTT. This codes for CASSSGKAGELFF. The chain carries TRBV6-5 and TRBJ2-2, with TRBD1 as a possible D gene (5 bases). The V gene's germline CDR1 is MNHEY and CDR2 SVGAGI. V was cut by 4 bases and J by 6 bases, with 9 bases left in between. There are 13 residues in the CDR3.

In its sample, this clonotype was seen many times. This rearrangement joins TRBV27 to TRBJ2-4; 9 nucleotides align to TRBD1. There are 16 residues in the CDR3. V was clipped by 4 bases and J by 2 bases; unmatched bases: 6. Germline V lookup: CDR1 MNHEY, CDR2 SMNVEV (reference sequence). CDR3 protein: CASSSVDRGTKNIQYF. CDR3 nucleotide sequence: TGTGCCAGCAGTTCCGTGGACAGGGGCACCAAAAACATTCAGTACTTC.

Here the CDR3 DNA reads TGCGCCAGCAGCATCGGACTAGCGGGAGAGGAGACCCAGTACTTC. Translated, it gives CASSIGLAGEETQYF. The chain couples TRBV5-1 to TRBJ2-5; 13 nucleotides match TRBD2. There are 15 residues in the CDR3. V dropped 4 bases and J dropped 5; count of bases not matched to a gene: 5. CDR1 and CDR2 (germline): SGHRS, YFSETQ.

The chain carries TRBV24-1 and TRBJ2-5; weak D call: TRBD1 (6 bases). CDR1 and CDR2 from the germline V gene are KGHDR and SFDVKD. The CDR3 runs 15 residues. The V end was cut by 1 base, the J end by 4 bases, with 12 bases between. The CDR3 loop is CATSDFSGARETQYF. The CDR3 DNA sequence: TGTGCCACCAGTGATTTTTCAGGGGCTCGAGAGACCCAGTACTTC.

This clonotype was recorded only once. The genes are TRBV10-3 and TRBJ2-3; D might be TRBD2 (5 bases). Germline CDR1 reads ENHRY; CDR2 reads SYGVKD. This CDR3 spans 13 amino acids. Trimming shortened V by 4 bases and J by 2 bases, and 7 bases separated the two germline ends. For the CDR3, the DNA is TGTGCCATCAGTGGGCTAGCCACAGATACGCAGTATTTT. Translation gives CAISGLATDTQYF.

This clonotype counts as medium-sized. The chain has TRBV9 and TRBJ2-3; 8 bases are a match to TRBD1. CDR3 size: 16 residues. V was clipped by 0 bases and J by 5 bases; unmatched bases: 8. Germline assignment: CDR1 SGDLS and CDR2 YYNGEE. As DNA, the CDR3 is TGTGCCAGCAGCGTAGAAGCAGGGGGCCACGTAGATACGCAGTATTTT. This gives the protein CASSVEAGGHVDTQYF.

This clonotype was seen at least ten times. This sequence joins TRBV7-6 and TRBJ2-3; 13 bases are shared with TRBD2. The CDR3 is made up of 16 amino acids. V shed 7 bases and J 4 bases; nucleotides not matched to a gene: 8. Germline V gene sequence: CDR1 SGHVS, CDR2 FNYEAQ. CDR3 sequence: CASTAGLAGASDTQYF. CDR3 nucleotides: TGTGCCAGCACCGCAGGACTAGCGGGAGCCTCAGATACGCAGTATTTT.

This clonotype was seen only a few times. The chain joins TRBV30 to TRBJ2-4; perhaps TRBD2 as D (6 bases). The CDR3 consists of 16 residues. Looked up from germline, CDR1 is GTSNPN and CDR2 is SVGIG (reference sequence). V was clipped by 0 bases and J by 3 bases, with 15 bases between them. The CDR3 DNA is TGTGCCTGGAGTGTACGCGGAGGGTTCGGCAAAAACATTCAGTACTTC. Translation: CAWSVRGGFGKNIQYF.

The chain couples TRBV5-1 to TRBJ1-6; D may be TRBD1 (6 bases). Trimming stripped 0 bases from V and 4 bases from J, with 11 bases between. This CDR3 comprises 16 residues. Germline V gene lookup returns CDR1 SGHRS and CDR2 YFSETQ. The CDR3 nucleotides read TGCGCCAGCAGCTTGGGTCAGGGGCTATATAATTCACCCCTCCACTTT. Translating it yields CASSLGQGLYNSPLHF.

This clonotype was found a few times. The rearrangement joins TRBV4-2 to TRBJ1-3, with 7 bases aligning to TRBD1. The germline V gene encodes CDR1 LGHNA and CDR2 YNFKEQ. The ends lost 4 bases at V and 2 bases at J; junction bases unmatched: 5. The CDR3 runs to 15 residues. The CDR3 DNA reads TGTGCCAGCAGCCCCGACAGGGTCACTGGAAACACCATATATTTT. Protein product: CASSPDRVTGNTIYF.

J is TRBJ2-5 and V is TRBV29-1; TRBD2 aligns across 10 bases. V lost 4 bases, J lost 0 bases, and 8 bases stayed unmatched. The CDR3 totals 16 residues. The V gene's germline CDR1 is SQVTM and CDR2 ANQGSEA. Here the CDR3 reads CSVAPLAGANQETQYF. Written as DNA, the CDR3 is TGCAGCGTTGCTCCTCTAGCGGGAGCTAACCAAGAGACCCAGTACTTC.

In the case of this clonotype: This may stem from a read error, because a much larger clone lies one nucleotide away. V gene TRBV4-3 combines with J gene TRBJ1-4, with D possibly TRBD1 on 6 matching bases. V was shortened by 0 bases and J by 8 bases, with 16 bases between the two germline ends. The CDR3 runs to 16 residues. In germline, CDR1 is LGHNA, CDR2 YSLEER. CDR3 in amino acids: CASSQDLRTATEKLFF. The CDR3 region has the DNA TGCGCCAGCAGCCAAGATCTAAGGACAGCCACGGAAAAACTGTTTTTT.

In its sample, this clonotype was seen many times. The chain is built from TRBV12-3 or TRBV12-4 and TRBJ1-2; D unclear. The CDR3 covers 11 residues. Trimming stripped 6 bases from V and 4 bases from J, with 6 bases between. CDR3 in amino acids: CASRRVYGYTF. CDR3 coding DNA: TGTGCCAGCAGACGGGTCTATGGCTACACCTTC.

CDR3 in DNA: TGCAGTGTTGGCGGTAGGAGCACCGGGGAGCTGTTTTTT. Its protein is CSVGGRSTGELFF. This chain joins TRBV20-1 and TRBJ2-2; D uncertain. This CDR3 has 13 residues. V was trimmed by 7 bases and J by 4 bases, leaving 13 bases between them. Looked up from germline, CDR1 is DFQATT and CDR2 is SNEGSKA (reference sequence).

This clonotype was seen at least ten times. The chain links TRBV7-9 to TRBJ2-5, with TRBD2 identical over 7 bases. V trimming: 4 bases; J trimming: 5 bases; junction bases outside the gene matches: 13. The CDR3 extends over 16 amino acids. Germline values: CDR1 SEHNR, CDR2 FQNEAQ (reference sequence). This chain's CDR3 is CASSSRAGTTRETQYF. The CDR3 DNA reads TGTGCCAGCAGCTCCCGCGCCGGGACTACGAGGGAGACCCAGTACTTC.

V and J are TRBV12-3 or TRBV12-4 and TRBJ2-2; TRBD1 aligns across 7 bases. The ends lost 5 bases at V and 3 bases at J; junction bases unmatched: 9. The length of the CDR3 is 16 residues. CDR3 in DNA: TGTGCCAGCAGTCCCCTTGAGGGACAGCACACCGGGGAGCTGTTTTTT. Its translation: CASSPLEGQHTGELFF.